This T cell receptor (beta chain) was found in a study of cytomegalovirus exposure and HLA in healthy donors. The junction had 2 bases not matched to a gene; V was cut back by 1 base and J by 6 bases. The germline V gene has CDR1 SGHRS and CDR2 YFSETQ. This CDR3 spans 15 amino acids. About this clone: Its antigen is still unknown.

The study, taken as a whole, reports: Listed as cytomegalovirus-associated were 150 to 200 TCR beta chains. Most TCR sequences were seen very rarely across donors, but some public TCRs occurred in many.

The data were produced by immunoSEQ multiplex PCR, yet TCRdb's version contains in-frame clones alone and is incomplete. The sample yields 90,000 to 130,000 clones, approximately 85% seen once. The rearrangement joins TRBV5-1 to TRBJ2-2; 11 positions agree with TRBD2. This clonotype was obtained from a woman younger than 35 in good health and CMV-seronegative. The sequenced sample consisted of PBMCs. DNA for the CDR3: TGCGCCAGCAGCTTGTCGACTAGCGGGGCCGGGGAGCTGTTTTTT. Translated: CASSLSTSGAGELFF.